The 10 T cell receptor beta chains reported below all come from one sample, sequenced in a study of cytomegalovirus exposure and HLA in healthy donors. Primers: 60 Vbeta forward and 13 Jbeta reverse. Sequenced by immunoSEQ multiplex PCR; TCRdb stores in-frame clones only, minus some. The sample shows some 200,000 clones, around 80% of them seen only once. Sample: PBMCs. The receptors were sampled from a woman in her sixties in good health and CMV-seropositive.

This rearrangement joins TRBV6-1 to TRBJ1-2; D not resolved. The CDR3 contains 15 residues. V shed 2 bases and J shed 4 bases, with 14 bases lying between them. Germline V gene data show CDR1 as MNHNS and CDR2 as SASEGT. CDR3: CASSERAALGYGYTF. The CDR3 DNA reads TGTGCCAGCAGTGAACGAGCCGCCCTAGGCTATGGCTACACCTTC.

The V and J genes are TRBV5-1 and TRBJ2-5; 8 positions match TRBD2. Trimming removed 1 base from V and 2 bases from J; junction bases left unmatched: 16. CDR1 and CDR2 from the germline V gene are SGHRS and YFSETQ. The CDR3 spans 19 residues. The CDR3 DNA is TGCGCCAGCAGCTTGTCAAGGACTAGCTTCCCCTGGGAACAAGAGACCCAGTACTTC. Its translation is CASSLSRTSFPWEQETQYF.

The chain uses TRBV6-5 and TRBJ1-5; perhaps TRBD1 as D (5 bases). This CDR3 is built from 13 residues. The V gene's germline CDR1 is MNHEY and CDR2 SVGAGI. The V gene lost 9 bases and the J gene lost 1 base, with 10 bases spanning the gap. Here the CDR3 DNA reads TGTGCCAGTAGGGGTCTAAGCAATCAGCCCCAGCATTTT. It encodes CASRGLSNQPQHF.

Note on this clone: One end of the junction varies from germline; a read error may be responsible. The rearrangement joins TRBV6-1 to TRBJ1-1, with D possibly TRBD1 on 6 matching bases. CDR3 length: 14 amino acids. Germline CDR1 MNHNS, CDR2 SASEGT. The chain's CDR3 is CASSQAQGQGEAFF. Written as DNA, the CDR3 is TGTGCCAGCAGTCAAGCCCAGGGGCAGGGTGAAGCTTTCTTT.

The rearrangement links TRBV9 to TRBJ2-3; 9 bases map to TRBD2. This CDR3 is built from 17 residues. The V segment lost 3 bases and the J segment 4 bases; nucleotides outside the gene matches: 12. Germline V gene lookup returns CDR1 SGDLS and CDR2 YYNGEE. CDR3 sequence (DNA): TGTGCCAGCAGCGGGTCGTTGGGCGGGGGGGAATCAGATACGCAGTATTTT. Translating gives CASSGSLGGGESDTQYF.

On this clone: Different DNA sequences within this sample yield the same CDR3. CDR3 DNA sequence: TGTGCCAGCAGCTTAGTTACAGGCCAGCCCCAGCATTTT. This sequence encodes CASSLVTGQPQHF. The rearrangement links TRBV7-2 to TRBJ1-5; D might be TRBD1 (5 bases). The ends were cut back, 1 base at V and 7 bases at J, with 8 bases in the middle. The CDR3 consists of 13 residues. Germline lookup yields CDR1 SGHTA and CDR2 FQGNSA.

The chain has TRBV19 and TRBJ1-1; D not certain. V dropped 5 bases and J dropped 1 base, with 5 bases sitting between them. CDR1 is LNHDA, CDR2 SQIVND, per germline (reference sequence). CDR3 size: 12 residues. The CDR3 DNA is TGTGCCAGTAGTCCCCAGAACACTGAAGCTTTCTTT. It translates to CASSPQNTEAFF. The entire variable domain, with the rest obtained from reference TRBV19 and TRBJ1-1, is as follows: DGGITQSPKYLFRKEGQNVTLSCEQNLNHDAMYWYRQDPGQGLRLIYYSQIVNDFQKGDIAEGYSVSREKKESFPLTVTSAQKNPTAFYLCASSPQNTEAFFGQGTRLTVV.

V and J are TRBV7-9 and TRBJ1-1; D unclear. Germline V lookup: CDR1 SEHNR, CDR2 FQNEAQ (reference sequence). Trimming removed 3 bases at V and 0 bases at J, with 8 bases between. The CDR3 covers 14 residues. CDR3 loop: CASSLVTVNTEAFF. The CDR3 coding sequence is TGTGCCAGCAGCTTGGTTACAGTGAACACTGAAGCTTTCTTT.

The CDR3 loop reads CASSTNPGLGDTEAFF. CDR3 bases: TGTGCCAGTAGTACAAATCCGGGCCTAGGGGACACTGAAGCTTTCTTT. The chain recombines TRBV19 with TRBJ1-1; D may be TRBD1 (5 bases). Germline lookup yields CDR1 LNHDA and CDR2 SQIVND (reference sequence). The CDR3 contains 16 residues. The V end was cut by 4 bases, the J end by 3 bases, with 18 bases between.

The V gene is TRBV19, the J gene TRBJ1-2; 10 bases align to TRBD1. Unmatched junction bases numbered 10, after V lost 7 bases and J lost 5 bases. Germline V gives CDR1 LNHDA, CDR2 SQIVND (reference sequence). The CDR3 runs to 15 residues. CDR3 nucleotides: TGTGCCAGTACCACCGGGACAGGGGCGATATATGGCTACACCTTC. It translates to CASTTGTGAIYGYTF.